The T cell receptor (beta chain) under discussion was sequenced for a study of cytomegalovirus exposure and HLA in healthy donors. General study points: A prior analysis recorded that most TCR beta V segments were productive about 87% or about 30% of the time.

Worth noting for this clone: Its antigen is as yet unknown.

PCR amplification relied on 60 Vbeta primers (plus 13 Jbeta primers). Sequenced by immunoSEQ multiplex PCR; TCRdb stores in-frame clones only, minus some. Among under 200,000 clones, almost 85% were seen once, and the ten largest hold more than 0.85%. The germline gives CDR1 SNHLY, CDR2 FYNNEI. The CDR3 spans 13 residues. The chain employs TRBV2 and TRBJ2-5; D remains ambiguous. Judging by the DNA end, TRBJ2-7 fits better; the J call may be wrong. The sequencing sample was made of PBMCs. The sequence was obtained from a man aged 25-45 years in good health and CMV-seronegative. In nucleotides, the CDR3 is TGTGCCAGCAGTGAAGTCCCCGCCTACGAGCAGTACTTC. This sequence encodes CASSEVPAYEQYF.